This T cell receptor beta chain was sequenced for a study of vaccination and CD4 T cells after COVID-19. As for the study in general: Between diagnosis and the drawing of post-COVID samples lay a median 101 days (range 35 to 161).

CD4+ T cells that had been cultured provided DNA sequenced with the Oncomine TCR Beta short-read assay. TCRdb redid the calling of the PCR reads with MiXCR, one entry per CDR3 protein. The sample holds about 20,000 distinct CDR3 sequences, just under 50% seen once. A note on this clonotype: The antigen is unknown.

Treatment reported: roughly 10-day PBMC culture with coronavirus spike peptide pools or control peptides (ViraFEST assay). This CDR3 has 14 amino acids. From germline, CDR1 is DFQATT and CDR2 SNEGSKA (reference sequence). V was pared by 2 bases and J by 6 bases, with 3 bases of the junction left unmatched. The chain recombines TRBV20-1 with TRBJ2-2; 10 nucleotides agree with TRBD2. Sequenced material: CD4+ T cells from blood, cultured in vitro, taken before SARS-CoV-2 vaccination. The source is a human donor who had recovered from COVID-19. The CDR3 DNA reads TGCAGTGCTAGACGAGCGGGAGGGTCCGGGGAGCTGTTTTTT. Protein: CSARRAGGSGELFF.